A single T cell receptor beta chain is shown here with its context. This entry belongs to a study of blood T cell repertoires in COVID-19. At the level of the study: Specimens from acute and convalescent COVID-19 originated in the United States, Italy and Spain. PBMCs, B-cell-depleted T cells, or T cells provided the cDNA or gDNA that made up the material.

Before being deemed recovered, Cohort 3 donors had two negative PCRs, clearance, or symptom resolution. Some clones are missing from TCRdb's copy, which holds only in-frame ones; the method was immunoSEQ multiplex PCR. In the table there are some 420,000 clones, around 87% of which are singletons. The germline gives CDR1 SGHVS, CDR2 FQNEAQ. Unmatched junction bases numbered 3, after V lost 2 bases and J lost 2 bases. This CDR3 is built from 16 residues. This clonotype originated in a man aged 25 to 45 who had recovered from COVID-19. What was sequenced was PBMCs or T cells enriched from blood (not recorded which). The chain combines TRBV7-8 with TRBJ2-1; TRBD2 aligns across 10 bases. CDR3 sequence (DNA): TGTGCCAGCAGCTTAATAACTAGCGGGACCTACAATGAGCAGTTCTTC. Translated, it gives CASSLITSGTYNEQFF.